The rows below give T cell receptor beta chains drawn from one sample of a study of cytomegalovirus exposure and HLA in healthy donors. Profiling relied on immunoSEQ multiplex PCR, and the TCRdb table lists in-frame clones only, not all of them. The profile covers approximately 41,000 clones, with roughly 93% appearing a single time and 2.5% to 4% taken by the ten largest. The specimen was PBMCs. Every receptor here comes from a young man in good health and CMV-seronegative. CDR3s include the opening cysteine and the closing phenylalanine or tryptophan. Each record gives: CDR3 protein, CDR3 DNA, J gene, clone size, V gene, D gene. A D gene is named only where the DNA matches it firmly. Part of the rows lack a size; the others show once, few, many or a class for expanded clones.

CDR3: CASSLELAGGRNTGELFF; DNA: TGTGCCAGCAGCTTAGAACTAGCGGGAGGGCGGAACACCGGGGAGCTGTTTTTT; J: TRBJ2-2; size: NA; V: TRBV13; D: TRBD2
CDR3: CASSPRTSGGRGYEQYF; DNA: TGTGCCAGCTCACCAAGGACTAGCGGGGGTAGGGGCTACGAGCAGTACTTC; J: TRBJ2-7; size: NA; V: TRBV18; D: TRBD2
CDR3: CASSDSHTDTQYF; DNA: TGTGCCAGCAGTGACTCACACACAGATACGCAGTATTTT; J: TRBJ2-3; size: NA; V: TRBV6-4; D: NA
CDR3: CASSEGDTIDSPLHF; DNA: TGTGCCAGCAGCGAGGGGGACACCATAGATTCACCCCTCCACTTT; J: TRBJ1-6; size: NA; V: TRBV9; D: NA
CDR3: CASSYGQGIYGYTF; DNA: TGTGCCAGCAGCTACGGACAGGGGATCTATGGCTACACCTTC; J: TRBJ1-2; size: NA; V: TRBV5-6; D: TRBD1
CDR3: CASSPGFYEQYF; DNA: TGTGCCAGCAGCCCGGGATTCTACGAGCAGTACTTC; J: TRBJ2-7; size: NA; V: TRBV6-1; D: NA
CDR3: CAWSRRTNTEAFF; DNA: TGTGCCTGGAGCAGACGGACAAACACTGAAGCTTTCTTT; J: TRBJ1-1; size: NA; V: TRBV30; D: NA
CDR3: CAWNPRKEIQYF; DNA: TGTGCCTGGAACCCACGGAAGGAGATCCAGTACTTC; J: TRBJ2-5; size: NA; V: TRBV30; D: NA
CDR3: CASSLGGAGPNTGELFF; DNA: TGTGCCAGCAGCTTGGGGGGAGCGGGACCGAACACCGGGGAGCTGTTTTTT; J: TRBJ2-2; size: NA; V: TRBV5-4; D: TRBD2
CDR3: CASILREGRSEQYF; DNA: TGTGCCAGCATTCTTCGGGAGGGGCGGTCCGAGCAGTACTTC; J: TRBJ2-7; size: NA; V: TRBV6-1; D: TRBD2
CDR3: CASSIRLAGGGETQYF; DNA: TGTGCCAGTAGTATACGGCTAGCGGGGGGTGGAGAGACCCAGTACTTC; J: TRBJ2-5; size: once; V: TRBV19; D: TRBD2
CDR3: CASRATSGGAWETQYF; DNA: TGCGCCAGCAGGGCGACTAGCGGGGGGGCCTGGGAGACCCAGTACTTC; J: TRBJ2-5; size: NA; V: TRBV5-1; D: TRBD2
CDR3: CASLEGRGGDNEQFF; DNA: TGTGCCAGCCTCGAAGGGAGGGGGGGGGACAATGAGCAGTTCTTC; J: TRBJ2-1; size: NA; V: TRBV2; D: NA
CDR3: CAWGVGLIGEQFF; DNA: TGTGCCTGGGGGGTGGGACTAATAGGTGAGCAGTTCTTC; J: TRBJ2-1; size: NA; V: TRBV30; D: TRBD2
CDR3: CASSLIGGDEQYF; DNA: TGTGCCAGCAGCTTAATAGGGGGAGACGAGCAGTACTTC; J: TRBJ2-7; size: NA; V: TRBV11-3; D: NA
CDR3: CASSAVAGGPLDTQYF; DNA: TGTGCCAGCAGCGCGGTAGCGGGGGGGCCCTTAGATACGCAGTATTTT; J: TRBJ2-3; size: few; V: TRBV7-6; D: TRBD2
CDR3: CASSVSAGTGKGYTF; DNA: TGTGCCAGCAGCGTATCGGCCGGGACAGGGAAAGGCTACACCTTC; J: TRBJ1-2; size: NA; V: TRBV9; D: TRBD1
CDR3: CSVRTGGLGANVLTF; DNA: TGCAGCGTACGGACAGGCGGTTTGGGGGCCAACGTCCTGACTTTC; J: TRBJ2-6; size: NA; V: TRBV29-1; D: TRBD1
CDR3: CASGREGKTQETQYF; DNA: TGTGCCAGTGGGAGAGAGGGAAAAACCCAAGAGACCCAGTACTTC; J: TRBJ2-5; size: NA; V: TRBV7-9; D: NA
CDR3: CASSLEGRGDTGELFF; DNA: TGTGCCAGCAGCCTCGAGGGCAGGGGCGACACCGGGGAGCTGTTTTTT; J: TRBJ2-2; size: NA; V: TRBV5-8; D: NA
CDR3: CASSGGTSGLGYNEQFF; DNA: TGTGCCAGCAGTGGTGGGACTAGCGGGTTGGGATACAATGAGCAGTTCTTC; J: TRBJ2-1; size: once; V: TRBV28; D: TRBD2
CDR3: CASAREYSNQPQHF; DNA: TGTGCCAGCGCGCGGGAATATAGCAATCAGCCCCAGCATTTT; J: TRBJ1-5; size: once; V: TRBV18; D: NA
CDR3: CASSNQLAGEGEQYF; DNA: TGTGCCAGCAGCAATCAACTAGCGGGAGAGGGCGAGCAGTACTTC; J: TRBJ2-7; size: NA; V: TRBV7-9; D: TRBD2
CDR3: CASSLGTSGSGEQFF; DNA: TGTGCCAGCAGTTTAGGGACTAGCGGGAGCGGTGAGCAGTTCTTC; J: TRBJ2-1; size: NA; V: TRBV27; D: TRBD2
CDR3: CASSLSRDREPLAKNIQYF; DNA: TGTGCCAGCAGTTTGAGCCGGGACAGGGAACCTCTAGCCAAAAACATTCAGTACTTC; J: TRBJ2-4; size: NA; V: TRBV27; D: TRBD1
CDR3: CATSSSLAAGGREQFF; DNA: TGTGCCACCAGCAGTTCCCTAGCAGCGGGAGGGCGGGAGCAGTTCTTC; J: TRBJ2-1; size: NA; V: TRBV15; D: TRBD2
CDR3: CASSPPQGIGGNEQFF; DNA: TGTGCCAGCAGCCCCCCACAGGGAATTGGTGGCAATGAGCAGTTCTTC; J: TRBJ2-1; size: NA; V: TRBV9; D: NA
CDR3: CASSPGRTSGGAGDTQYF; DNA: TGTGCCAGCAGCCCCGGCCGGACTAGCGGGGGCGCGGGAGATACGCAGTATTTT; J: TRBJ2-3; size: NA; V: TRBV21-1; D: NA
CDR3: CACVGQPNTEAFF; DNA: TGTGCCTGCGTGGGACAGCCGAACACTGAAGCTTTCTTT; J: TRBJ1-1; size: NA; V: TRBV30; D: TRBD1
CDR3: CASSYDSSGYEQYF; DNA: TGTGCCAGCAGTTACGACAGCAGTGGTTACGAGCAGTACTTC; J: TRBJ2-7; size: once; V: TRBV6-5; D: NA
CDR3: CAWGSSYEQYF; DNA: TGTGCCTGGGGGAGCTCCTACGAGCAGTACTTC; J: TRBJ2-7; size: NA; V: TRBV30; D: NA
CDR3: CASMQNTGYNEQFF; DNA: TGTGCCAGCATGCAAAATACAGGCTACAATGAGCAGTTCTTC; J: TRBJ2-1; size: NA; V: TRBV2; D: NA
CDR3: CASSHAARGSSYNEQFF; DNA: TGCGCCAGCAGCCACGCCGCTAGGGGGAGCTCCTACAATGAGCAGTTCTTC; J: TRBJ2-1; size: NA; V: TRBV4-1; D: NA
CDR3: CASSLEGDSTYNEQFF; DNA: TGTGCCAGCAGCTTAGAGGGTGACTCGACCTACAATGAGCAGTTCTTC; J: TRBJ2-1; size: NA; V: TRBV11-3; D: NA
CDR3: CASSVTRWGAYNEQFF; DNA: TGTGCCAGCAGCGTAACCCGGTGGGGCGCCTACAATGAGCAGTTCTTC; J: TRBJ2-1; size: NA; V: TRBV28; D: NA
CDR3: CASSLGTANTEAFF; DNA: TGCGCCAGCAGCTTGGGGACAGCGAACACTGAAGCTTTCTTT; J: TRBJ1-1; size: NA; V: TRBV5-1; D: NA
CDR3: CATKAGTEDTEAFF; DNA: TGCGCCACCAAAGCCGGGACAGAGGACACTGAAGCTTTCTTT; J: TRBJ1-1; size: NA; V: TRBV5-1; D: TRBD1
CDR3: CASSAGTSTDTQYF; DNA: TGTGCCAGCTCTGCCGGGACTAGCACAGATACGCAGTATTTT; J: TRBJ2-3; size: NA; V: TRBV18; D: NA
CDR3: CASSLSGKRAFYEQYF; DNA: TGTGCCAGCAGTTTATCGGGGAAGAGGGCCTTCTACGAGCAGTACTTC; J: TRBJ2-7; size: NA; V: TRBV28; D: NA
CDR3: CASRDPGLKNEQFF; DNA: TGTGCCAGCAGGGATCCGGGACTTAAGAATGAGCAGTTCTTC; J: TRBJ2-1; size: NA; V: TRBV2; D: NA
CDR3: CASSFPPRGSPLHF; DNA: TGTGCCAGCAGCTTCCCTCCTAGGGGTTCACCCCTCCACTTT; J: TRBJ1-6; size: NA; V: TRBV5-4; D: NA
CDR3: CASSSAGGLRSPLHF; DNA: TGTGCCAGCAGCTCCGCAGGTGGATTACGTTCACCCCTCCACTTT; J: TRBJ1-6; size: NA; V: TRBV5-6; D: NA
CDR3: CASSKAWEIKRHEQYF; DNA: TGTGCCAGCAGTAAAGCCTGGGAGATTAAAAGGCACGAGCAGTACTTC; J: TRBJ2-7; size: once; V: TRBV11-2; D: NA